This T cell receptor (beta chain) was captured by sequencing in a study of T cells in Graves' hyperthyroidism and ophthalmopathy. There are many counts of this clonotype. Amplification of TCR beta CDR3 regions used RNA as the template. RT-PCR in the first round (using the HTBI primer set) targeted the TCR CDR3. TCRdb reprocessed the multiplex PCR reads via MiXCR and lists one record per CDR3 protein. The sample lists about 700,000 distinct CDR3 sequences, approximately 14% occurring once. The CDR3 is 16 amino acids. V gave up 3 bases and J gave up 5 bases, with 20 bases separating them. Germline V gene data show CDR1 as SGHNT and CDR2 as YENEEA.

This sequence was found in a woman younger than 30 with Graves' hyperthyroidism. The sequenced sample consisted of blood. V is TRBV11-3 and J is TRBJ2-7, with D unresolved. The CDR3 region is CASSFFFDPGGDEQYF. The CDR3 nucleotides read TGTGCCAGCAGCTTTTTCTTCGATCCAGGTGGGGACGAGCAGTACTTC.